The sequence of this T cell receptor (beta chain) was determined in a study of somatic mutations in cytotoxic T cells in rheumatoid arthritis. In the study overall: Blood (just over 29 ml EDTA) from each patient was taken right after diagnosis, before any treatment. Study-level results: Nobody knew which antigens the expanded CD8+ clones targeted. A largest CD8+ clone above 20% of CD8+ cells occurred in about an eighth of the 65 patients.

This table comes from immunoSEQ multiplex PCR, and its TCRdb copy is limited to in-frame clones, with some not included. Of about 17,000 clones listed, roughly 80% are singletons. The V gene lost 1 base and the J gene lost 8 bases, with 9 bases spanning the gap. The V gene's germline CDR1 is SGHKS and CDR2 YYEKEE (reference sequence). CDR3 length equals 13 residues. As regards this clone: Its antigen remains unknown.

Positive selection using magnetic beads isolated the CD4+ and CD8+ cells (purity was checked by flow cytometry). Sequencing was performed on CD8+ T cells sorted from blood. The source is an adult with rheumatoid arthritis. The chain carries TRBV5-5 and TRBJ1-4; D not certain. The CDR3 loop is CASSLNGVEKLFF. Here the CDR3 DNA reads TGTGCCAGCAGCTTGAACGGGGTCGAAAAACTGTTTTTT.